The 30 T cell receptor beta chains in this list originate from one sample, sequenced in a study of blood T cell repertoires in COVID-19. The assay was immunoSEQ multiplex PCR, and TCRdb's table has in-frame clones only and misses some. The sample consists of 180,000 or so clones, over 75% of them appearing once. Sequencing input: PBMCs or T cells enriched from blood (not recorded which). These receptor sequences come from a man aged 45 to 65 who had recovered from COVID-19.

V is TRBV11-2 and J is TRBJ1-2; 8 bases agree with TRBD1. V shed 4 bases and J 3 bases; nucleotides not matched to a gene: 4. CDR1 SGHAT and CDR2 FQNNGV come from the germline V gene. The CDR3 totals 14 residues. CDR3 residues: CASSSPTGDYGYTF. CDR3 in DNA: TGTGCCAGCAGCTCTCCGACAGGGGACTATGGCTACACCTTC.

The chain employs TRBV6-5 and TRBJ1-5; D is ambiguous. This CDR3 comprises 13 residues. Trimming shortened V by 2 bases and J by 7 bases, and 9 bases separated the two germline ends. CDR1 and CDR2 (germline): MNHEY, SVGAGI. DNA of the CDR3: TGTGCCAGCAGTTACAACAGAGAACAGCCCCAGCATTTT. This gives the protein CASSYNREQPQHF.

This sequence joins TRBV27 and TRBJ2-5; 7 bases fit TRBD2. Per germline, CDR1 MNHEY and CDR2 SMNVEV (reference sequence). The CDR3 totals 14 residues. V trimming: 4 bases; J trimming: 3 bases; junction bases outside the gene matches: 5. The CDR3 spells CASSSRTREETQYF. The CDR3 coding sequence is TGTGCCAGCAGTTCGAGGACTAGGGAAGAGACCCAGTACTTC.

The chain links TRBV5-1 to TRBJ2-3; TRBD2 agrees at 16 bases. V was clipped by 4 bases and J by 5 bases; unmatched bases: 10. Germline loops: CDR1 SGHRS, CDR2 YFSETQ. The CDR3 consists of 18 residues. CDR3 bases: TGCGCCAGCAGCAGAGGGACTAGCGGGAGGGCCGTAGAAGATACGCAGTATTTT. It yields the protein CASSRGTSGRAVEDTQYF.

The chain recombines TRBV19 with TRBJ2-7; 9 bases are a match to TRBD2. The germline gives CDR1 LNHDA, CDR2 SQIVND (reference sequence). V trimming: 6 bases; J trimming: 5 bases; junction bases outside the gene matches: 11. The CDR3 is 15 amino acids. The CDR3 is CASSPGGGRAHEQYF. CDR3 sequence (DNA): TGTGCCAGTAGCCCGGGGGGCGGGAGGGCCCACGAGCAGTACTTC.

The chain recombines TRBV28 with TRBJ1-4; TRBD1 agrees at 7 bases. The junction had 6 bases not matched to a gene; V was cut back by 7 bases and J by 7 bases. The germline gives CDR1 MDHEN, CDR2 SYDVKM. The CDR3 consists of 13 residues. In DNA, the CDR3 is TGTGCCAGCAAAGACAGGGCAGGTGAAAAACTGTTTTTT. It yields the protein CASKDRAGEKLFF.

The chain joins TRBV4-1 to TRBJ2-1; maybe TRBD2 (5 bases). The CDR3 consists of 15 residues. Trimming shortened V by 1 base and J by 9 bases, and 16 bases separated the two germline ends. CDR1 MGHRA and CDR2 YSYEKL come from the germline V gene. CDR3 sequence reads: CASSQVGLAGREQFF. CDR3 DNA: TGCGCCAGCAGCCAAGTAGGGCTAGCCGGTCGTGAGCAGTTCTTC.

J is TRBJ1-1 and V is TRBV6-5; weak D call: TRBD1 (5 bases). Germline V CDR1 and CDR2: MNHEY, SVGAGI. Trimming left V 5 bases short and J 10 bases short, with 17 bases between. The CDR3 sequence is 13 residues long. The CDR3 DNA reads TGTGCCAGCAGTCCTTTGGGCGAAAGGGGAGCTTTCTTT. Translating gives CASSPLGERGAFF.

The genes are TRBV7-7 and TRBJ2-3; 7 bases match TRBD2. CDR3 size: 14 residues. V lost 5 bases, J lost 5 bases, and 7 bases stayed unmatched. Per the germline V gene, CDR1 is SSHAT and CDR2 is FNYEAQ (reference sequence). CDR3 loop: CASSPDTSVDTQYF. CDR3 nucleotides: TGTGCCAGCAGCCCTGATACTAGCGTAGATACGCAGTATTTT.

The chain combines TRBV28 with TRBJ2-2; TRBD2 matches at 10 bases. Trimming at V came to 6 bases and at J to 6 bases, leaving 7 bases not matched to a gene. CDR3 length: 15 residues. Looked up from germline, CDR1 is MDHEN and CDR2 is SYDVKM. CDR3 in DNA: TGTGCCAGCAGAAGGAGCGGGGGGGCCTCCGGGGAGCTGTTTTTT. Its translation is CASRRSGGASGELFF.

The rearrangement uses TRBV10-3 and TRBJ1-3, with 8 positions matching TRBD1. CDR1 is ENHRY and CDR2 is SYGVKD in the germline V gene. V lost 6 bases and J lost 2; bases outside the gene matches: 3. CDR3 length: 14 amino acids. CDR3 residues: CAIRSGGAGNTIYF. CDR3 coding DNA: TGTGCCATCAGGTCAGGGGGCGCTGGAAACACCATATATTTT.

The rearrangement links TRBV7-8 to TRBJ1-1; D gene ambiguous. Germline values: CDR1 SGHVS, CDR2 FQNEAQ. The V end was cut by 1 base, the J end by 1 base, with 4 bases between. The CDR3 totals 13 residues. CDR3 residues: CASSLDKNTEAFF. The CDR3, as DNA: TGTGCCAGCAGCTTAGACAAGAACACTGAAGCTTTCTTT.

This clone has just one count. The same CDR3 is also encoded by other DNA sequences in this sample. The chain is built from TRBV19 and TRBJ2-5, with 9 positions matching TRBD1. J gave up 1 base and V 6 bases, and 0 bases lay outside the gene matches. The CDR3 has 13 residues. Germline V gene sequence: CDR1 LNHDA, CDR2 SQIVND (reference sequence). Here the CDR3 DNA reads TGTGCCAGTAGGACAGGGGGCCAAGAGACCCAGTACTTC. This codes for CASRTGGQETQYF.

CDR3 sequence reads: CSAKKEYEQYF. CDR3 DNA: TGCAGTGCAAAGAAGGAGTACGAGCAGTACTTC. This chain links TRBV20-1 with TRBJ2-7; D gene uncertain. The V end lost 6 bases, the J end lost 4 bases, and 10 bases lay between the germline ends. This CDR3 has 11 amino acids. Germline-derived CDR1 and CDR2 are DFQATT and SNEGSKA (reference sequence).

This clone was seen a single time. The chain recombines TRBV4-2 with TRBJ1-6; D gene ambiguous. Trimming pared 0 bases from V and 9 bases from J, leaving 6 bases between. The CDR3 has 13 amino acids. Germline values: CDR1 LGHNA, CDR2 YNFKEQ. DNA for the CDR3: TGTGCCAGCAGCCAAGATAACACTTCACCCCTCCACTTT. It translates to CASSQDNTSPLHF.

The V and J genes are TRBV4-1 and TRBJ1-1; 9 bases line up with TRBD1. Trimming took 3 bases from V and 1 from J; bases not matched to a gene: 6. The CDR3 is 16 amino acids. The germline V gene encodes CDR1 MGHRA and CDR2 YSYEKL. CDR3 DNA sequence: TGCGCCAGCAGCCAGTCTCCGGGACAGGGGAACACTGAAGCTTTCTTT. Its protein is CASSQSPGQGNTEAFF.

The CDR3 is CASSLTPGLGTDTQYF. In nucleotides, the CDR3 is TGTGCCAGCAGCTTAACTCCGGGACTAGGAACAGATACGCAGTATTTT. The chain uses TRBV7-9 and TRBJ2-3; 8 positions agree with TRBD2. Germline trimming cut 2 bases from V and 3 bases from J; bases unmatched to any gene: 7. The CDR3 consists of 16 residues. Per the germline V gene, CDR1 is SEHNR and CDR2 is FQNEAQ (reference sequence).

Here the CDR3 reads CASSYGPAGGDTQYF. CDR3 bases: TGTGCCAGCAGTTACGGTCCAGCGGGGGGGGATACGCAGTATTTT. The chain links TRBV6-2 or TRBV6-3 to TRBJ2-3; 10 nucleotides agree with TRBD2. Germline V gene sequence: CDR1 MNHEY, CDR2 SVGEGT. This CDR3 comprises 15 residues. V was clipped by 2 bases and J by 6 bases; unmatched bases: 5.

The J gene is TRBJ1-2, the V gene TRBV12-5; D unclear. Germline assignment: CDR1 LGHNT and CDR2 FRNRAP. The CDR3 consists of 16 residues. V lost 6 bases, J lost 2 bases, and 19 bases lay in between. The CDR3 bases are TGTGCTAGTGGCCTGGAGGACGGATCCTTCAACTATGGCTACACCTTC. This gives the protein CASGLEDGSFNYGYTF.

The J gene is TRBJ1-1, the V gene TRBV29-1; D is unclear. This CDR3 spans 12 amino acids. The V and J ends lost 4 bases and 7 bases respectively, with 13 bases between them. Per the germline V gene, CDR1 is SQVTM and CDR2 is ANQGSEA. The CDR3 DNA follows: TGCAGCGTTGTGCGGGGTGATGTTGAAGCTTTCTTT. It encodes CSVVRGDVEAFF.

This clone was counted a few times. This chain links TRBV20-1 with TRBJ1-1; D unclear. V gave up 8 bases and J gave up 1 base, with 8 bases separating them. From germline, CDR1 is DFQATT and CDR2 SNEGSKA (reference sequence). This CDR3 contains 11 residues. CDR3 in amino acids: CSLTKNTEAFF. The CDR3 region has the DNA TGCAGTCTGACAAAGAACACTGAAGCTTTCTTT.

The chain combines TRBV5-1 with TRBJ2-7, with 13 bases fitting TRBD2. With 4 bases clipped from V and 3 bases from J, the junction kept 7 bases outside the gene matches. CDR1 SGHRS and CDR2 YFSETQ come from the germline V gene. This CDR3 comprises 16 residues. As DNA, the CDR3 is TGCGCCAGCAGCCCAGGACTAGCGGGAGTGAACTACGAGCAGTACTTC. This sequence encodes CASSPGLAGVNYEQYF.

The chain couples TRBV6-5 to TRBJ2-7, with 13 positions matching TRBD2. The germline CDR1 and CDR2 sequences are MNHEY and SVGAGI. This CDR3 is built from 16 residues. Germline trimming cut 4 bases from V and 3 bases from J; bases unmatched to any gene: 6. CDR3 sequence (DNA): TGTGCCAGCAGTTCATGGAGGACTAGCGGGGGCTACGAGCAGTACTTC. Amino acids: CASSSWRTSGGYEQYF.

J is TRBJ1-2 and V is TRBV28; 7 nucleotides line up with TRBD1. The germline gives CDR1 MDHEN, CDR2 SYDVKM. This CDR3 spans 13 amino acids. J gave up 8 bases and V 6 bases, and 9 bases lay outside the gene matches. The CDR3 loop is CASRRGTVYGYTF. CDR3 in DNA: TGTGCCAGCAGGAGGGGGACAGTATACGGCTACACCTTC.

This sequence joins TRBV27 and TRBJ2-1; TRBD1 aligns across 12 bases. The CDR3 is 14 residues long. Germline values: CDR1 MNHEY, CDR2 SMNVEV (reference sequence). V gave up 4 bases and J gave up 10 bases; unmatched junction bases: 5. CDR3: CASSWDRGLGEQFF. In nucleotides, the CDR3 is TGTGCCAGCAGTTGGGACAGGGGGCTAGGGGAGCAGTTCTTC.

V and J are TRBV29-1 and TRBJ2-1; TRBD1 aligns across 7 bases. Trimming cost V 4 bases and J 6 bases; bases outside gene matches: 6. CDR3 length equals 13 residues. From germline, CDR1 is SQVTM and CDR2 ANQGSEA. CDR3 protein: CSVVLGGPNEQFF. The CDR3 DNA sequence: TGCAGCGTTGTTTTAGGGGGCCCCAATGAGCAGTTCTTC.

The chain uses TRBV11-2 and TRBJ2-1, with TRBD1 identical over 11 bases. The CDR3 runs to 17 residues. V dropped 0 bases and J dropped 5; count of bases not matched to a gene: 6. In germline, CDR1 is SGHAT, CDR2 FQNNGV. CDR3 sequence reads: CASSLDPGQGGNNEQFF. The CDR3 bases are TGTGCCAGCAGCTTAGATCCGGGACAGGGGGGGAACAATGAGCAGTTCTTC.

The chain recombines TRBV20-1 with TRBJ1-6; no firm D call. V lost 3 bases and J 0 bases, leaving 9 bases between the germline ends. CDR1 is DFQATT, CDR2 SNEGSKA, per germline (reference sequence). This CDR3 region has 15 residues. The CDR3 spells CSASTAISYNSPLHF. In DNA, the CDR3 is TGCAGTGCTAGTACCGCGATCTCCTATAATTCACCCCTCCACTTT.

The V and J genes are TRBV2 and TRBJ2-6; no definite D call. This CDR3 has 15 residues. Germline V lookup: CDR1 SNHLY, CDR2 FYNNEI. Trimming stripped 3 bases from V and 4 bases from J, with 10 bases between. The CDR3 protein is CASSDWAAGANVLTF. The CDR3 DNA sequence: TGTGCCAGCAGTGATTGGGCTGCCGGGGCCAACGTCCTGACTTTC.

The V and J genes are TRBV5-1 and TRBJ2-3; 11 bases match TRBD2. The CDR3 has 15 amino acids. Germline loops: CDR1 SGHRS, CDR2 YFSETQ. The V and J ends lost 2 bases and 4 bases, in that order; junction bases with no gene match: 3. CDR3 DNA sequence: TGCGCCAGCAGCTTTAGCGGGAGGGAGTCAGATACGCAGTATTTT. Its protein product is CASSFSGRESDTQYF.